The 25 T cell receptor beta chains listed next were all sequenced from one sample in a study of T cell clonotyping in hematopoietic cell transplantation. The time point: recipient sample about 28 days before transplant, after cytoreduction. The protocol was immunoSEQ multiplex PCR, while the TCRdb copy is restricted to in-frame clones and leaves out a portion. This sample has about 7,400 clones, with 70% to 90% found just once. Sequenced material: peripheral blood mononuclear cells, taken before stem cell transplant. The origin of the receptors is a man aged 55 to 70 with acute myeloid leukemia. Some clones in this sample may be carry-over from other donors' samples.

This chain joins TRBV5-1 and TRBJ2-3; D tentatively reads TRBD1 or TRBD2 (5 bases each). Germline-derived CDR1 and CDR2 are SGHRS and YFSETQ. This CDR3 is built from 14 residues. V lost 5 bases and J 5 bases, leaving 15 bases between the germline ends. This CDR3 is CASREGSGGDTQYF. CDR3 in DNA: TGCGCCAGCAGAGAGGGATCTGGGGGAGATACGCAGTATTTT.

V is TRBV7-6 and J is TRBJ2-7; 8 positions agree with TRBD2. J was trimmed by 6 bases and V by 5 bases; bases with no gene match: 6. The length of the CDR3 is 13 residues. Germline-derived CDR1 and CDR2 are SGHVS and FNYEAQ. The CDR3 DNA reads TGTGCCAGCAGCGAAGCGGGAGTTCGCGAGCAGTACTTC. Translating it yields CASSEAGVREQYF.

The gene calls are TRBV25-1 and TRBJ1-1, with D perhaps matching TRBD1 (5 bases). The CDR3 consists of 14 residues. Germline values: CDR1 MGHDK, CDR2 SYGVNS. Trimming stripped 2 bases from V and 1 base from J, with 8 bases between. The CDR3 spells CASSEKGTNTEAFF. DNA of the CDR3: TGTGCCAGCAGTGAAAAAGGGACGAACACTGAAGCTTTCTTT.

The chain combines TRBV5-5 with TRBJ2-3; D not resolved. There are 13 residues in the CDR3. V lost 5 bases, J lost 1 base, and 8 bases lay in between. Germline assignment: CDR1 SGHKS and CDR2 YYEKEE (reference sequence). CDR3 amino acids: CASSPGGTDTQYF. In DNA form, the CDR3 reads TGTGCCAGCAGTCCTGGGGGCACAGATACGCAGTATTTT.

The CDR3 nucleotides read TGCGCCAGCAGCTTGGAAGGGTTTAGCAATCAGCCCCAGCATTTT. It codes for CASSLEGFSNQPQHF. The V gene is TRBV5-1, the J gene TRBJ1-5, with D uncertain. Germline CDR1 is SGHRS and CDR2 is YFSETQ. The CDR3 extends over 15 amino acids. V was pared by 0 bases and J by 0 bases, with 7 bases between. The whole variable domain, filled in from reference TRBV5-1 and TRBJ1-5, reads KAGVTQTPRYLIKTRGQQVTLSCSPISGHRSVSWYQQTPGQGLQFLFEYFSETQRNKGNFPGRFSGRQFSNSRSEMNVSTLELGDSALYLCASSLEGFSNQPQHFGDGTRLSIL.

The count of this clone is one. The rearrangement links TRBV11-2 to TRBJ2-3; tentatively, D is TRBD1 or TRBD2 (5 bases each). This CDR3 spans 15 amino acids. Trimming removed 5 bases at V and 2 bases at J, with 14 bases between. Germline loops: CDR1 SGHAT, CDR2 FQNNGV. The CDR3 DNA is TGTGCCAGCAGCGACGAGGCAGGGACCACAGATACGCAGTATTTT. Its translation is CASSDEAGTTDTQYF.

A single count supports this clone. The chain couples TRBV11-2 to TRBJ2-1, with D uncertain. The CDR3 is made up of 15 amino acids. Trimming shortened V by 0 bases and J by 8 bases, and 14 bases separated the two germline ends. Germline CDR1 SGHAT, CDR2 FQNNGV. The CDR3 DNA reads TGTGCCAGCAGCTTAGACCCACTCGAAAGCGATGAGCAGTTCTTC. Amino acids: CASSLDPLESDEQFF.

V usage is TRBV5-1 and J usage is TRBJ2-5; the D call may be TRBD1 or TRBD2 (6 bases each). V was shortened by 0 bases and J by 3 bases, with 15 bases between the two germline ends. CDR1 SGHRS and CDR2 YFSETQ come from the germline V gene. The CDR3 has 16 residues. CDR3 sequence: CASSLDLGGQEETQYF. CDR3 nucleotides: TGCGCCAGCAGCTTGGACTTAGGGGGGCAGGAAGAGACCCAGTACTTC.

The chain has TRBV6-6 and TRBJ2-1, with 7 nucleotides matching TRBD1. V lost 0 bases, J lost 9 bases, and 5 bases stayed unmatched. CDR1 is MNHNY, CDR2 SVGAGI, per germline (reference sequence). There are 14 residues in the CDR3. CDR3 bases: TGTGCCAGCAGTTACTCGCCACAGGGGAGTGAGCAGTTCTTC. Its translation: CASSYSPQGSEQFF.

The DNA of the CDR3 is TGTGCCAGTAGTATACAGGGGAACTATGGCTACACCTTC. Its protein product is CASSIQGNYGYTF. The J gene is TRBJ1-2, the V gene TRBV19; D is possibly TRBD1 (6 bases). The CDR3 is 13 amino acids. V lost 2 bases and J 2 bases, leaving 6 bases between the germline ends. CDR1 is LNHDA, CDR2 SQIVND, per germline (reference sequence).

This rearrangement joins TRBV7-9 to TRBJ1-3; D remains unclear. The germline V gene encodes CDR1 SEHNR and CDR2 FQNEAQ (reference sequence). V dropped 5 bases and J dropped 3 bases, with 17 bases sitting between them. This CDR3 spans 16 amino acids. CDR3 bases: TGTGCCAGCAGCCTACTGAAGTCTCGTTATGGAAACACCATATATTTT. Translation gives CASSLLKSRYGNTIYF.

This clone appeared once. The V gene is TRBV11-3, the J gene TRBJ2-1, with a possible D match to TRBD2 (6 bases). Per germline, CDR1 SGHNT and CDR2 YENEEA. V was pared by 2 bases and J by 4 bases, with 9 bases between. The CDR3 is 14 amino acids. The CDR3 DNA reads TGTGCCAGCAGCTTATCTGGGAGGTACAATGAGCAGTTCTTC. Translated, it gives CASSLSGRYNEQFF.

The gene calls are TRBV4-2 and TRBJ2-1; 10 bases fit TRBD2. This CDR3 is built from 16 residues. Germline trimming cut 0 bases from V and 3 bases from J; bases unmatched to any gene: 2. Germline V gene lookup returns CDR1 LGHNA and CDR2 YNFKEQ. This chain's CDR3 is CASSQDTSGNYNEQFF. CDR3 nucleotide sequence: TGTGCCAGCAGCCAAGACACTAGCGGGAACTACAATGAGCAGTTCTTC.

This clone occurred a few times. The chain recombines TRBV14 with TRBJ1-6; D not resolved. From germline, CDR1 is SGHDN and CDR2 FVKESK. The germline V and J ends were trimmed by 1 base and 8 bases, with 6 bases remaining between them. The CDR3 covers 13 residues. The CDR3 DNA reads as TGTGCCAGCAGCCAAGTCAAGGATTCACCCCTCCACTTT. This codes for CASSQVKDSPLHF. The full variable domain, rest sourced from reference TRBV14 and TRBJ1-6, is EAGVTQFPSHSVIEKGQTVTLRCDPISGHDNLYWYRRVMGKEIKFLLHFVKESKQDESGMPNNRFLAERTGGTYSTLKVQPAELEDSGVYFCASSQVKDSPLHFGNGTRLTVT.

CDR3 sequence: CASSPGQGGPSNYGYTF. DNA of the CDR3: TGCGCCAGCAGTCCGGGACAGGGTGGGCCCTCTAACTATGGCTACACCTTC. The V and J genes are TRBV10-2 and TRBJ1-2; 9 nucleotides align to TRBD1. Unmatched junction bases numbered 10, after V lost 5 bases and J lost 0 bases. CDR1 is WSHSY, CDR2 SAAADI, per germline. The CDR3 has 17 residues.

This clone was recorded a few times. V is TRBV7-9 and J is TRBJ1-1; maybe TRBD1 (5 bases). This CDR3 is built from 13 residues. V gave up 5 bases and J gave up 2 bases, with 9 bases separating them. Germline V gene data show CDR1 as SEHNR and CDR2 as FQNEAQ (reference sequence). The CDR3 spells CASSLGANTEAFF. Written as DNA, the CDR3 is TGTGCCAGCAGCCTAGGGGCCAACACTGAAGCTTTCTTT.

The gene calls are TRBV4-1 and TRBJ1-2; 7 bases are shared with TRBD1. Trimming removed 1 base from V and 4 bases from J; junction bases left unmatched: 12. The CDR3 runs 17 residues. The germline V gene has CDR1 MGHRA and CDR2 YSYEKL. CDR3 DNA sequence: TGCGCCAGCAGCCAAGTTGTTGGGCAGGGGGGTATCTATGGCTACACCTTC. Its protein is CASSQVVGQGGIYGYTF.

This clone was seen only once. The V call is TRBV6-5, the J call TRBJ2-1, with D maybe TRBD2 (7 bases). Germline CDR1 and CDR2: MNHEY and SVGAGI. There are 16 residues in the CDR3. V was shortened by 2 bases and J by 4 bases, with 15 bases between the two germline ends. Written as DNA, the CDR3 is TGTGCCAGCAGTTACGGGGGGGCGGTTCAATACAATGAGCAGTTCTTC. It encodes CASSYGGAVQYNEQFF.

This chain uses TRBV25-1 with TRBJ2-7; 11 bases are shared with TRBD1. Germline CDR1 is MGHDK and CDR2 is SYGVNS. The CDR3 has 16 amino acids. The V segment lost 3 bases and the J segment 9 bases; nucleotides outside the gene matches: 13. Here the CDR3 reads CASSDYRTGGFGGQYF. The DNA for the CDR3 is TGTGCCAGCAGTGATTATAGGACAGGGGGCTTTGGTGGGCAGTACTTC.

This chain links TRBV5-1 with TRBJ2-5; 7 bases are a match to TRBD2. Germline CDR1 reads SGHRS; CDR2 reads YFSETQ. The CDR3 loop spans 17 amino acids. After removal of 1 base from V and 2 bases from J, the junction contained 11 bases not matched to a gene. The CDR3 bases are TGCGCCAGCAGCTTGTCTGGCGGAGGGAGGGCGCAAGAGACCCAGTACTTC. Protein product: CASSLSGGGRAQETQYF. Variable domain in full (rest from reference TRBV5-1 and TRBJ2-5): KAGVTQTPRYLIKTRGQQVTLSCSPISGHRSVSWYQQTPGQGLQFLFEYFSETQRNKGNFPGRFSGRQFSNSRSEMNVSTLELGDSALYLCASSLSGGGRAQETQYFGPGTRLLVL.

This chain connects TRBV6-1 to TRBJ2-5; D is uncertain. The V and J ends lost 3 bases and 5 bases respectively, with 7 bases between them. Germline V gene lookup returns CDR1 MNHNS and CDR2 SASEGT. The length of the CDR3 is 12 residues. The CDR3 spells CASSDRSETQYF. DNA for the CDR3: TGTGCCAGCAGTGACCGATCGGAGACCCAGTACTTC.

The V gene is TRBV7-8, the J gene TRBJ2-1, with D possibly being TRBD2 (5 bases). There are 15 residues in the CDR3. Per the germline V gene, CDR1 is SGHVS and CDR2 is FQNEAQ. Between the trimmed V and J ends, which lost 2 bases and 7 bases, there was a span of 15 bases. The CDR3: CASSLSMGRPNEQFF. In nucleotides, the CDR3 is TGTGCCAGCAGCTTATCGATGGGGAGACCTAATGAGCAGTTCTTC.

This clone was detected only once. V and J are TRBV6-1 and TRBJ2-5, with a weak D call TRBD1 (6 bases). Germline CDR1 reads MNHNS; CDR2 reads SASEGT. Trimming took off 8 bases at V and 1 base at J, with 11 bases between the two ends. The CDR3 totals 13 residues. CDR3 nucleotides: TGTGCCAGCCAAACAGGGTTCCAAGAGACCCAGTACTTC. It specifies CASQTGFQETQYF.

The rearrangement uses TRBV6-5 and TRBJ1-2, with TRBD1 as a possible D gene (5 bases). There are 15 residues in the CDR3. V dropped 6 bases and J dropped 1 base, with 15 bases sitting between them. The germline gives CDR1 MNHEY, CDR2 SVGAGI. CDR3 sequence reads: CASSVTVRFNYGYTF. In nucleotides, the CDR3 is TGTGCCAGCAGCGTGACAGTCCGGTTTAACTATGGCTACACCTTC.

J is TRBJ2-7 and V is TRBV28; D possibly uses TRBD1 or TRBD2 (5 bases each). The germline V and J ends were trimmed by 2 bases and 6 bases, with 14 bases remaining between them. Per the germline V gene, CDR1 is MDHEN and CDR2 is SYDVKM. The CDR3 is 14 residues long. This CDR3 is CASSLGTMRSEQYF. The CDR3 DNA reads TGTGCCAGCAGTTTAGGGACGATGCGTAGCGAGCAGTACTTC.